The 10 T cell receptor beta chains below come from one sample, sequenced in a study of glioma-infiltrating T cells. The iRepertoire nested amplicon-rescue multiplex PCR amplified TCR alpha and beta CDR3s from RNA. Via MiXCR, TCRdb re-called the multiplex PCR reads, giving one row per CDR3 protein. The sample consists of 150,000 to 200,000 distinct CDR3 sequences, around 45% of them appearing once. The source material was glioma tissue, nonneoplastic brain tissue, or PBMCs (not recorded which). The receptors here all came from a human donor with low-grade glioma or glioblastoma, undergoing nonglioma brain surgery, or in good health (not recorded which).

This clonotype was seen more than once but under ten times. V and J are TRBV7-3 and TRBJ2-7; the D is unclear. V gave up 5 bases and J gave up 2 bases, with 16 bases separating them. Per the germline V gene, CDR1 is SGHTA and CDR2 is FQGTGA. The CDR3 is 15 residues long. The CDR3, as DNA: TGTGCCAGCAGCCCACGGATGGCAGGCACCTACGAGCAGTACTTC. Protein product: CASSPRMAGTYEQYF.

A note on this clonotype: A much larger clone sits a single nucleotide away, making a read error possible. The CDR3 protein is CASDRDLMNTEAFF. CDR3 nucleotides: TGTGCCAGCGATAGGGATCTCATGAACACTGAAGCTTTCTTT. V and J are TRBV2 and TRBJ1-1; D ambiguous. The CDR3 is 14 amino acids. The V and J ends lost 8 bases and 0 bases respectively, with 13 bases between them. Germline V gene lookup returns CDR1 SNHLY and CDR2 FYNNEI. Variable domain in full (rest from reference TRBV2 and TRBJ1-1): EPEVTQTPSHQVTQMGQEVILRCVPISNHLYFYWYRQILGQKVEFLVSFYNNEISEKSEIFDDQFSVERPDGSNFTLKIRSTKLEDSAMYFCASDRDLMNTEAFFGQGTRLTVV.

This clonotype was picked up many times. The V call is TRBV25-1, the J call TRBJ2-1; 7 bases line up with TRBD2. The germline V gene has CDR1 MGHDK and CDR2 SYGVNS. The CDR3 consists of 14 residues. After removal of 1 base from V and 7 bases from J, the junction contained 4 bases not matched to a gene. The CDR3 protein is CASSEFAGVNEQFF. DNA for the CDR3: TGTGCCAGCAGTGAATTTGCGGGAGTTAATGAGCAGTTCTTC.

The CDR3 DNA reads TGTGCCAGCAGCCGCGGAGGACTAGCGGGAGTAGGAGTTGAGGGGACCCAGTACTTC. Its translation: CASSRGGLAGVGVEGTQYF. J is TRBJ2-5 and V is TRBV28; the match to TRBD2 covers 13 bases. The CDR3 extends over 19 amino acids. V lost 6 bases and J lost 7; bases outside the gene matches: 20. Germline CDR1 is MDHEN and CDR2 is SYDVKM.

This sequence joins TRBV29-1 and TRBJ2-1; no definite D call. The CDR3 runs 14 residues. Trimming pared 0 bases from V and 2 bases from J, leaving 8 bases between. The germline V gene encodes CDR1 SQVTM and CDR2 ANQGSEA. The DNA for the CDR3 is TGCAGCGTTGAAGAGGCTGGCGCCTACAATGAGCAGTTCTTC. Translated, it gives CSVEEAGAYNEQFF.

With regard to this clonotype: This may be a read error: a much more frequent sequence differs by one nucleotide. This chain joins TRBV6-1 and TRBJ2-5; D is unresolved. CDR1 and CDR2 (germline): MNHNS, SASEGT. Deletions cut 10 bases from V and 10 bases from J, with 28 bases between. This CDR3 has 15 residues. CDR3: CATLTTKGPLKSQYF. In nucleotides, the CDR3 is TGTGCCACCCTAACTACAAAGGGCCCTCTAAAGAGCCAGTACTTC.

There are a few counts of this clonotype. The chain is built from TRBV4-1 and TRBJ1-3; no reliable D call. The germline V gene has CDR1 MGHRA and CDR2 YSYEKL. The length of the CDR3 is 16 residues. V gave up 8 bases and J gave up 0 bases, with 17 bases separating them. This chain's CDR3 is CASSNRVFSSGNTIYF. The DNA of the CDR3 is TGCGCCAGCTCGAACAGAGTCTTCTCCTCTGGAAACACCATATATTTT.

This clonotype has at least ten counts. V usage is TRBV28 and J usage is TRBJ2-7; D ambiguous. V lost 7 bases and J 4 bases, leaving 11 bases between the germline ends. The CDR3 is made up of 12 amino acids. Germline V gene data show CDR1 as MDHEN and CDR2 as SYDVKM. Written as DNA, the CDR3 is TGTGCCAGCACGGGCCTGAGGTACGAGCAGTACTTC. Encoded protein: CASTGLRYEQYF.

V and J are TRBV28 and TRBJ2-1; maybe TRBD1 (5 bases). This CDR3 region has 11 residues. The germline V gene has CDR1 MDHEN and CDR2 SYDVKM. Trimming stripped 3 bases from V and 10 bases from J, with 7 bases between. CDR3 region: CASSFRVEQFF. The CDR3 coding sequence is TGTGCCAGCAGTTTCAGGGTCGAGCAGTTCTTC.

This clonotype was recorded at least ten times. This sequence joins TRBV20-1 and TRBJ1-5; maybe TRBD1 (6 bases). Germline V gene sequence: CDR1 DFQATT, CDR2 SNEGSKA (reference sequence). This CDR3 comprises 15 residues. The V and J ends lost 6 bases and 0 bases respectively, with 15 bases between them. The CDR3 DNA reads as TGCAGTGCCCCGGACAGTAGATTTAGCAATCAGCCCCAGCATTTT. Its protein is CSAPDSRFSNQPQHF.